One sample yielded the 3 T cell receptor beta chains listed below, sequenced in a study of CD8+ T cells in alopecia areata. Isolated RNA was reverse transcribed into cDNA used as the sequencing template. Here immunoSEQ multiplex PCR was the method, and the copy in TCRdb shows in-frame clones only, minus some. The repertoire holds some 150,000 clones, with less than 65% as singletons. The sample comprised CD8+ T cells sorted from blood. The receptors shown here come from a human donor in good health.

The chain uses TRBV29-1 and TRBJ1-1, with D unclear. Germline CDR1 SQVTM, CDR2 ANQGSEA. The CDR3 consists of 11 residues. With 7 bases removed from V and 12 bases from J, the gap between germline ends came to 18 bases. The CDR3 protein is CSAPGRIGSFF. In DNA, the CDR3 is TGCAGCGCCCCTGGACGGATTGGGTCTTTCTTT.

CDR3 nucleotide sequence: TGCGCCAGCAGCTTGGCCCCTGCCGGCTGGGACGAGCAGTACTTC. Its translation: CASSLAPAGWDEQYF. The chain employs TRBV5-1 and TRBJ2-7; D not certain. The CDR3 runs 15 residues. V dropped 0 bases and J dropped 5 bases, with 15 bases sitting between them. Germline values: CDR1 SGHRS, CDR2 YFSETQ.

This clone was seen a handful of times. V is TRBV2 and J is TRBJ2-7; 8 bases map to TRBD1. Germline-derived CDR1 and CDR2 are SNHLY and FYNNEI. The CDR3 totals 15 residues. V lost 4 bases and J lost 4; bases outside the gene matches: 9. DNA of the CDR3: TGTGCCAGCAGTGTCCTGGACAGGGCGCAATACGAGCAGTACTTC. This sequence encodes CASSVLDRAQYEQYF.